Listed below are T cell receptor beta chains from one sample, sequenced in a study of blood T cell repertoires in COVID-19. This table comes from immunoSEQ multiplex PCR, and its TCRdb copy is limited to in-frame clones, with some not included. This table holds around 50,000 clones, more than 80% found once. The source material was peripheral blood. Receptors originate from a man in his sixties with COVID-19, enrolled during active disease. The CDR3 runs from the conserved cysteine through the conserved F or W. The D gene is left open where the match is weak. Expanded clones get a size class; other rows say once, few or many, or leave the size out.

j_call d_call v_call clone_size cdr3_nt cdr3_aa
TRBJ1-3 TRBD1 TRBV7-9 . TGTGCCAGCAGCGCCCACAGGGGATCCGTTGGAAACACCATATATTTT CASSAHRGSVGNTIYF
TRBJ1-2 . TRBV19 . TGTGCCAGTAGTATACTTCCAGGCAGGTCCCCTATGGTCGGCTACACCTTC CASSILPGRSPMVGYTF
TRBJ1-1 TRBD1 TRBV5-4 . TGTGCCAGCAGCGCGGCAGGGGGCGGGGTGAACACTGAAGCTTTCTTT CASSAAGGGVNTEAFF
TRBJ1-1 . TRBV30 . TGTGCCTGGACAATCTCAACAGGGAACACTGAAGCTTTCTTT CAWTISTGNTEAFF
TRBJ1-2 TRBD1 TRBV19 . TGTGCCAGTAGTGCCAAGACAGGGGCCAACTATGGCTACACCTTC CASSAKTGANYGYTF
TRBJ2-1 . TRBV2 . TGTGCCAGCAGTGAGTGGACAGTGGGTATGAATGAGCAGTTCTTC CASSEWTVGMNEQFF
TRBJ2-6 . TRBV3-1/TRBV3-2 . TGTGCCAGCAGCCATGCACAGGGTACGGCTGGGGCCAACGTCCTGACTTTC CASSHAQGTAGANVLTF
TRBJ2-5 TRBD2 TRBV11-2 . TGTGCCAGCAGCCCTCAACTAGCGGGAGGAACGGAGACCCAGTACTTC CASSPQLAGGTETQYF
TRBJ2-5 TRBD2 TRBV11-2 . TGTGCCAGCAGCTTCTCTAGCGGCCCCCAAGAGACCCAGTACTTC CASSFSSGPQETQYF
TRBJ1-6 TRBD1 TRBV27 . TGTGCCAGCAGTGCCGGGACAGTCAATTCACCCCTCCACTTT CASSAGTVNSPLHF
TRBJ2-1 . TRBV7-2 . TGTGCCAGCAGCCTGGGGGGTGGCGGTGAGCAGTTCTTC CASSLGGGGEQFF
TRBJ1-2 . TRBV3-1/TRBV3-2 . TGTGCCAGCAGCCAAGGCTTGGGGGGAAGAGGCTACACCTTC CASSQGLGGRGYTF
TRBJ2-5 . TRBV24-1 . TGTGCCACCAGTGATAGGGACATCCAAGAGACCCAGTACTTC CATSDRDIQETQYF
TRBJ2-2 . TRBV6-5 . TGTGCCAGCAGCAGCAGGGGCACCGGGGAGCTGTTTTTT CASSSRGTGELFF
TRBJ1-3 . TRBV4-2 . TGTGCCAGCAGCCAAGATGACGAGGGCTCTGGAAACACCATATATTTT CASSQDDEGSGNTIYF
TRBJ1-4 . TRBV15 . TGTGCCACCAGCAGAGATAGTGGGACAGAAAAACTGTTTTTT CATSRDSGTEKLFF
TRBJ2-7 . TRBV5-4 few TGTGCCAGCAGCTTGGCCCCCGTCGGGAACGAACTTCTTGGGCAGTACTTC CASSLAPVGNELLGQYF
TRBJ2-3 . TRBV7-7 . TGTGCTAGCAGCCCTCTCCGGGGGTTCACAGATACGCAGTATTTT CASSPLRGFTDTQYF
TRBJ2-7 TRBD2 TRBV28 . TGTGCCAGCAGAAGCGGGAAAAGCTCCTACGAGCAGTACTTC CASRSGKSSYEQYF
TRBJ1-1 TRBD1 TRBV2 . TGTGCCAGCAGGGGACAGGGGGTAGGGGAAGCTTTCTTT CASRGQGVGEAFF
TRBJ2-3 . TRBV7-2 . TGTGCCAGCAGCCTGGCTAGCACAGATACGCAGTATTTT CASSLASTDTQYF
TRBJ1-1 . TRBV6-1 . TGTGCCAGCAGTGAAGGTGGAGGGTTTATGACTGAAGCTTTCTTT CASSEGGGFMTEAFF
TRBJ2-5 . TRBV7-2 . TGTGCCAGCAGCGGCGGGCCAGGGGCAAGAACCCAGTACTTC CASSGGPGARTQYF
TRBJ1-2 TRBD1 TRBV28 . TGTGCCAGCAGCCCGACGACAGGGGGCAAGTATGGCTACACCTTC CASSPTTGGKYGYTF
TRBJ2-1 TRBD2 TRBV6-5 . TGTGCCAGCAGTTACGATTGGGAGGGTAAAGGTGAGCAGTTCTTC CASSYDWEGKGEQFF
TRBJ2-1 TRBD2 TRBV5-1 . TGCGCCAGCAGCGGGACTAGCGGGGTCTCCTACAATGAGCAGTTCTTC CASSGTSGVSYNEQFF
TRBJ1-1 . TRBV5-1 once TGCGCCAGCAGCTTGGCTGCAGGCCCTGAAGCTTTCTTT CASSLAAGPEAFF